This T cell receptor (beta chain) was documented in a study of immune heterogeneity within non-small cell lung tumors. This CDR3 has 16 amino acids. The V gene's germline CDR1 is SGHNT and CDR2 YENEEA. As template, the study used bulk tumor genomic DNA at roughly 600 ng per sample. Several biopsies were collected from each primary tumor during surgery. They were spaced as far apart as possible within the tumor mass. The study cohort was described as untreated, and its members had newly diagnosed non-small cell lung cancer. They went on to have curative surgery. Using 32 V and 13 J primers, multiplex PCR amplified TCR beta CDR3. MiXCR, run by TCRdb on the multiplex PCR reads, gives a single entry per CDR3 protein. The sample shows fewer than 25,000 distinct CDR3 sequences, around a quarter of them seen only once. On this clonotype: Mismatch with germline at one junction end may stem from a read error.

The V gene is TRBV11-3, the J gene TRBJ1-2, with D perhaps TRBD1 (5 bases). The sequence was obtained from a man aged 35 to 55 with non-small cell lung cancer. The source material was lung tumor tissue. The CDR3 sequence: CAGSPTGAILNYGYTF. CDR3 DNA: TGTGCCGGCAGCCCTACAGGCGCCATTCTTAACTATGGCTACACCTTC.